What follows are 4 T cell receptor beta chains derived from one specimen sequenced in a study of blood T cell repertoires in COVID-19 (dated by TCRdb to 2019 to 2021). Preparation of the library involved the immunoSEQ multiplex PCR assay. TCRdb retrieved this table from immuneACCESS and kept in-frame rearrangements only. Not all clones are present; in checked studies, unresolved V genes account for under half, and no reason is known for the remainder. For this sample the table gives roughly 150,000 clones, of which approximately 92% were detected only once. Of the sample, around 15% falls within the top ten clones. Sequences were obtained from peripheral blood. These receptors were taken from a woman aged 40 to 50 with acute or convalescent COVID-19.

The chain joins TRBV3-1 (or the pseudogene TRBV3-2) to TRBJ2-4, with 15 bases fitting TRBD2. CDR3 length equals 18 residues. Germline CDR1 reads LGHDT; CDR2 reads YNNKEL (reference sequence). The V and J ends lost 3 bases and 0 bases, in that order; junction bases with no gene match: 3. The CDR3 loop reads CASSHGLAGGLAKNIQYF. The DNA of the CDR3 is TGTGCCAGCAGCCACGGACTAGCGGGGGGGCTAGCCAAAAACATTCAGTACTTC.

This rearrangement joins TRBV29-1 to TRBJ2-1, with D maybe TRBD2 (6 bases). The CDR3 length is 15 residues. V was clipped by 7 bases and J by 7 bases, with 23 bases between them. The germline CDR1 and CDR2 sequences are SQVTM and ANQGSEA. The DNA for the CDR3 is TGCAGCGCTTGGATCAGGTCCGCCGGGGGAAATGAGCAGTTCTTC. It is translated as CSAWIRSAGGNEQFF.

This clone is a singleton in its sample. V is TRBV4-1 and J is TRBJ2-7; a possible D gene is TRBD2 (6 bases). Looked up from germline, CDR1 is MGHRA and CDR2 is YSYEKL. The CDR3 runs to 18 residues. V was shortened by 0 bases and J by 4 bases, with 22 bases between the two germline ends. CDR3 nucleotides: TGCGCCAGCAGCCAAGATCGTAGGGCCGCCGGGACTTCTTACGAGCAGTACTTC. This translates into CASSQDRRAAGTSYEQYF.

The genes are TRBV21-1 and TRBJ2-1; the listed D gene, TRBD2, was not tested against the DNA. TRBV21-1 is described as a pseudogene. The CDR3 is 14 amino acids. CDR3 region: CASSPWTSGSPRFF. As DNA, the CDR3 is TGTGCCAGCAGTCCCTGGACTAGCGGCTCTCCGCGGTTCTTC.